This note documents a single TCR beta chain sequence. What this receptor recognizes is not known. Per-base qualities were not stored, and no clone one base away is much larger. A MiSeq instrument was used for deep resolution sequencing, which targeted depths ranging from 1 in 1 million up to 1 in 200,000 T cells, with coverage averaging 10x for each clonotype. TCR beta libraries were generated with the immunoSEQ hsTCRB Kit. The paper's data handling went like this. The data were analyzed with ImmunoSEQ Analyzer and ImmunoSEQ Data Assistant, and V, D and J gene assignments followed IMGT definitions. Clonality, which ranges from 0 to 1, was calculated as one minus the normalized Shannon entropy of productive rearrangement frequencies. Public clonotype analysis was restricted to overrepresented clonotypes comprising at least 0.05% of each patient's repertoire. Some twelve repertoires from age-matched healthy donors, obtained from immuneACCESS, served as clonality controls. Held by TCRdb, this immuneACCESS table contains in-frame sequences only and omits some clones. Under half of the omission traces to an unresolved V gene where checked; the cause of the rest is unknown. For V, J and clone size, that table is used; D and trimming come from the DNA. Counted in this sample were 300,000 or so clones; over 60% of them appeared once. Roughly 6.3% of the sample comes from the top ten.

The CDR3, from cysteine to phenylalanine, totals 14 residues. This entry keeps only the CDR3 DNA: 42 bases, framed from base 1. V is reduced by 2 bases and J by 4 bases, leaving a spacing of 13 bases between them. Reading the germline V gene gives CDR1 SGHRS and CDR2 YFSETQ. The data derive from a study of cytotoxic CD8 clonotypes in ibrutinib-treated CLL (dated by TCRdb to the early 2020s). Describing the broader study: In this cohort, around 15 patients were treatment-naive and fewer than 13 were relapsed/refractory, while some 18 had unmutated IGHV. Responses were partial in about 25 patients and complete in 2; after median about 5.5 years follow-up, 14 stayed in remission and roughly twelve progressed. Response samples were obtained after a median of approximately twelve months of treatment, with a range of roughly 6 to 40 months. Samples averaged roughly 280,000 productive templates and more than 85,000 productive rearrangements. Of the 86 participants in the trial, 20 to 30 had longitudinal samples available. Cryopreserved peripheral blood mononuclear cells were obtained prior to treatment, at the time of response, and at either disease progression or sustained remission. Patients were still on ibrutinib when every remission and progressive disease sample was collected. Overall study results and their limits: At ibrutinib response clonality went up, during sustained remission it held steady, and at progression it dropped back toward baseline. Sampling times were not matched between sustained-remission and progressing patients, and lymph node repertoires were not studied. Public clonotypes were found to be uncommon and were observed to contract or remain stable during treatment; the increase in clonality was shown to reflect expansion of private clonotypes at ibrutinib response. Baseline clonality was found to be higher than that of age-matched healthy donors and was strongly correlated with circulating CD8+ T-cell counts.

For TCR beta library preparation, roughly 2.2 micrograms of genomic DNA were isolated from cryopreserved PBMCs. Longitudinal blood samples from CLL patients on ibrutinib monotherapy underwent high-throughput TCR beta sequencing. The patients took part in an open-label, single-center phase 2 trial of ibrutinib monotherapy. This specimen consisted of PBMCs, obtained after 36 months of ibrutinib treatment. The sequence derives from a human donor with chronic lymphocytic leukemia. The rearranged chain carries TRBV5-1 and TRBJ2-7, with TRBD1 tentatively as D gene (5 bases match). The CDR3 protein sequence reads: CASSLGRVAYEQYF. The DNA sequence follows: TGCGCCAGCAGCTTAGGCAGGGTGGCGTACGAGCAGTACTTC.